This TCR beta chain was sequenced for a study of CD8 T cells in Susac syndrome. With random hexamers, roughly 0.45 to 1 ug RNA was reverse transcribed. Each CDR3 protein is one row after TCRdb ran MiXCR on the immunoSEQ multiplex PCR reads. The sample lists 77,000 or so distinct CDR3 sequences, just over 90% seen once, with roughly 0.56% in the top ten. The germline V gene has CDR1 LGHNT and CDR2 FRNRAP. The CDR3 contains 12 residues. The germline V and J ends were trimmed by 9 bases and 7 bases, with 10 bases remaining between them. The source is a human donor with Susac syndrome. The sample comprised CD4+ T cells from PBMCs. The chain carries TRBV12-5 and TRBJ1-6; no definite D call. The CDR3 region is CASSTQNSPLHF. The CDR3 DNA sequence: TGTGCTAGCTCAACACAAAATTCACCCCTCCACTTT. Filled out from reference TRBV12-5 and TRBJ1-6, the complete variable domain reads DARVTQTPRHKVTEMGQEVTMRCQPILGHNTVFWYRQTMMQGLELLAYFRNRAPLDDSGMPKDRFSAEMPDATLATLKIQPSEPRDSAVYFCASSTQNSPLHFGNGTRLTVT.